Listed below are T cell receptor beta chains from one sample, sequenced in a study of T cells in Graves' hyperthyroidism and ophthalmopathy. A single record per CDR3 protein comes from TCRdb applying MiXCR to the multiplex PCR reads. The sample lists hundreds of thousands of distinct CDR3 sequences, around a fifth occurring once. The source material was blood. The receptor source for this set is a woman in her seventies with Graves' ophthalmopathy. Both conserved end residues are part of each CDR3. Each record gives: V gene, clone size, D gene, J gene, CDR3 DNA, CDR3 protein. The D gene is left open where the match is weak. Size is omitted from some rows. Given values are once, few, many or a class for expanded clones.

TRBV7-8	many	-	TRBJ2-3	TGTGCCAGCAGCTTACATATTACAACAGATACGCAGTATTTT	CASSLHITTDTQYF
TRBV19	-	TRBD1	TRBJ2-3	TGTGCCAGTAGTACCGGACAGGGGACAGGGGCAGATACGCAGTATTTT	CASSTGQGTGADTQYF
TRBV7-2	few	-	TRBJ2-4	TGTGCCAGCAGCCACGACCTGGGAAACATTCAGTACTTC	CASSHDLGNIQYF
TRBV24-1	-	-	TRBJ1-1	TGTGCCGCCAGTGATTTACCAGCCGGGACGGCAGAAGCTTTCTTT	CAASDLPAGTAEAFF
TRBV9	-	-	TRBJ1-1	TGTGCCAGCAGCGTAGGAGGTGTCATGGAGGGGACTGAAGCTTTCTTT	CASSVGGVMEGTEAFF
TRBV7-3	-	-	TRBJ1-2	TGTGCCAGCAGCTCTCCCGAAGGAGTAACAAACTATGGCTACACCTTC	CASSSPEGVTNYGYTF
TRBV27	few	TRBD2	TRBJ2-7	TGTGCCAGCAGTTTAGGACTAGCGACTGTTGAATACGAGCAGTACTTC	CASSLGLATVEYEQYF
TRBV6-1	few	TRBD2	TRBJ2-3	TGTGCCAGCAGTGAGATAGGTAGCGGGAGGGTTCGTACGCAGTATTTT	CASSEIGSGRVRTQYF
TRBV20-1	-	TRBD1	TRBJ1-1	TGCAGTGCTAGAGATCTCCGACAGGGTCCCATCTTGAACACTGAAGCTTTCTTT	CSARDLRQGPILNTEAFF
TRBV3-1	-	-	TRBJ2-1	TGTGCCAGCAGCCAGCCGACATCCCTGGCGGCCAATGAGCAGTTCTTC	CASSQPTSLAANEQFF